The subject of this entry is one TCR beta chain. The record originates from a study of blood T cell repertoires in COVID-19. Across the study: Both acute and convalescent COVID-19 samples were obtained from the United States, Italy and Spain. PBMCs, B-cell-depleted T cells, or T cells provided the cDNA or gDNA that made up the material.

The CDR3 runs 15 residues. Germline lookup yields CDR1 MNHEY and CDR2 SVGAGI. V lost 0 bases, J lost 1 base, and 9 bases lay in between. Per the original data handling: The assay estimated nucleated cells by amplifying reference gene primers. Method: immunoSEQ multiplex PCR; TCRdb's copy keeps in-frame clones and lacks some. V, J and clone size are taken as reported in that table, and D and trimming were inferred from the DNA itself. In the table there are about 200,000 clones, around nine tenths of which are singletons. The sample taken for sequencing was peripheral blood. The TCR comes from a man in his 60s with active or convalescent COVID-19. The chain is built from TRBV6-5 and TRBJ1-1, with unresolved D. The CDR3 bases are TGTGCCAGCAGTTACTCTAGATACCGGAACACTGAAGCTTTCTTT. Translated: CASSYSRYRNTEAFF.